These 14 T cell receptor beta chains were sequenced from one sample in a study of identical twins. MiXCR, run by TCRdb on the 5' RACE reads, gives a single entry per CDR3 protein. The table includes 350,000 to 500,000 distinct CDR3 sequences, approximately 17% detected once. The material sequenced was naive T cells sorted from blood. All receptors come from a man between 50 and 59 years old in good health.

This clonotype was counted many times. V usage is TRBV20-1 and J usage is TRBJ2-3; D is unclear. Germline CDR1 reads DFQATT; CDR2 reads SNEGSKA (reference sequence). The ends were cut back, 2 bases at V and 1 base at J, with 4 bases in the middle. CDR3 length: 12 amino acids. The CDR3 loop reads CSARSGTDTQYF. CDR3 bases: TGCAGTGCTAGAAGCGGCACAGATACGCAGTATTTT.

The chain combines TRBV5-6 with TRBJ2-1, with D possibly being TRBD2 (6 bases). Germline-derived CDR1 and CDR2 are SGHDT and YYEEEE. The CDR3 has 14 residues. Between the trimmed V and J ends, which lost 0 bases and 3 bases, there was a span of 7 bases. The DNA of the CDR3 is TGTGCCAGCAGCTTGGTGCGGGACTACAATGAGCAGTTCTTC. It is translated as CASSLVRDYNEQFF.

The chain uses TRBV5-1 and TRBJ2-1; D is uncertain. Looked up from germline, CDR1 is SGHRS and CDR2 is YFSETQ. The CDR3 contains 16 residues. Trimming took off 0 bases at V and 6 bases at J, with 16 bases between the two ends. As DNA, the CDR3 is TGCGCCAGCAGCTTGGGGGCGGTTTGGGATGGCAATGAGCAGTTCTTC. Translation gives CASSLGAVWDGNEQFF.

V is TRBV4-2 and J is TRBJ2-7, with 10 bases identical to TRBD2. V lost 3 bases to trimming and J lost 5 bases; unmatched junction nucleotides: 7. Germline V gives CDR1 LGHNA, CDR2 YNFKEQ. There are 15 residues in the CDR3. CDR3 bases: TGTGCCAGCAGCCAGGGGATGCTAGCGGGAGACGAGCAGTACTTC. It yields the protein CASSQGMLAGDEQYF.

The chain has TRBV12-3 or TRBV12-4 and TRBJ2-7; D possibly corresponds to TRBD2 (6 bases). The CDR3 covers 14 residues. V lost 2 bases to trimming and J lost 7 bases, with 15 bases between them. The CDR3 DNA is TGTGCCAGCAGTTTAATCGCGGGAACGGGGGAGCAGTACTTC. Translating it yields CASSLIAGTGEQYF.

In this sample, this clonotype turned up many times. The rearrangement links TRBV5-1 to TRBJ1-1; D is undetermined. The length of the CDR3 is 13 residues. With 1 base removed from V and 4 bases from J, the gap between germline ends came to 8 bases. Germline CDR1 is SGHRS and CDR2 is YFSETQ. The CDR3 DNA reads as TGCGCCAGCAGCTTGACGTTTCGCACTGAAGCTTTCTTT. Encoded protein: CASSLTFRTEAFF. Full variable domain (remainder filled in from reference TRBV5-1 and TRBJ1-1): KAGVTQTPRYLIKTRGQQVTLSCSPISGHRSVSWYQQTPGQGLQFLFEYFSETQRNKGNFPGRFSGRQFSNSRSEMNVSTLELGDSALYLCASSLTFRTEAFFGQGTRLTVV.

In this sample, this clonotype turned up many times. The genes are TRBV12-3 or TRBV12-4 and TRBJ1-5; no clear D. V shed 5 bases and J shed 2 bases, with 10 bases lying between them. CDR3 length equals 14 residues. The CDR3 DNA reads TGTGCCAGCAGTCGGACGGGCGGCAATCAGCCCCAGCATTTT. Its translation is CASSRTGGNQPQHF.

This clonotype was detected ten times or more. The gene calls are TRBV9 and TRBJ2-1; D perhaps matches TRBD2 (6 bases). V lost 4 bases, J lost 5 bases, and 13 bases lay in between. Germline V CDR1 and CDR2: SGDLS, YYNGEE. The CDR3 has 14 amino acids. The DNA for the CDR3 is TGTGCCAGCAGCCATGGGACTTCTAACAATGAGCAGTTCTTC. This gives the protein CASSHGTSNNEQFF.

This clonotype was picked up many times. The CDR3 nucleotides read TGCAGCGTTGAAGATGGACTAGCGGGAGTCATCGAGCAGTACTTC. This sequence encodes CSVEDGLAGVIEQYF. This chain links TRBV29-1 with TRBJ2-7; 13 bases match TRBD2. Trimming removed 0 bases from V and 6 bases from J; junction bases left unmatched: 5. Germline-derived CDR1 and CDR2 are SQVTM and ANQGSEA. This CDR3 is built from 15 residues.

This chain joins TRBV5-1 and TRBJ2-5, with TRBD1 identical over 8 bases. V lost 0 bases and J lost 5; bases outside the gene matches: 9. The CDR3 loop spans 16 amino acids. Germline V lookup: CDR1 SGHRS, CDR2 YFSETQ. This CDR3 is CASSLVPGGAGETQYF. Written as DNA, the CDR3 is TGCGCCAGCAGCTTGGTACCAGGGGGCGCCGGGGAGACCCAGTACTTC.

This chain uses TRBV11-2 with TRBJ2-1; perhaps TRBD1 as D (6 bases). V was shortened by 3 bases and J by 7 bases, with 25 bases between the two germline ends. This CDR3 contains 18 residues. Germline V gives CDR1 SGHAT, CDR2 FQNNGV. Here the CDR3 DNA reads TGTGCCAGCAGCTTTTCGAGCTTTGACAGGCGGAGTGAGAATGAGCAGTTCTTC. Protein sequence: CASSFSSFDRRSENEQFF.

This clonotype was found a few times. V is TRBV18 and J is TRBJ2-1; D uncertain. The CDR3 has 14 residues. Trimming took 2 bases from V and 6 from J, leaving 11 bases between them. The germline gives CDR1 KGHSH, CDR2 LQKENI. DNA of the CDR3: TGTGCCAGCTCACCAGGGGTGGAGTCCAATGAGCAGTTCTTC. It translates to CASSPGVESNEQFF. The full variable domain, completed using reference TRBV18 and TRBJ2-1, is NAGVMQNPRHLVRRRGQEARLRCSPMKGHSHVYWYRQLPEEGLKFMVYLQKENIIDESGMPKERFSAEFPKEGPSILRIQQVVRGDSAAYFCASSPGVESNEQFFGPGTRLTVL.

This clonotype was seen ten or more times. The chain is built from TRBV12-3 or TRBV12-4 and TRBJ1-6; D is ambiguous. There are 13 residues in the CDR3. V gave up 4 bases and J gave up 9 bases, with 10 bases separating them. CDR3 amino acids: CASSSTLGSPLHF. CDR3 coding DNA: TGTGCCAGCAGTTCGACCCTGGGTTCACCCCTCCACTTT.

At least ten counts were recorded for this clonotype. This chain uses TRBV5-1 with TRBJ1-2, with D possibly TRBD1 on 5 matching bases. With 0 bases removed from V and 6 bases from J, the gap between germline ends came to 18 bases. CDR1 and CDR2 (germline): SGHRS, YFSETQ. The CDR3 spans 16 residues. The CDR3 coding sequence is TGCGCCAGCAGCTTGGATGTCGGCGGGGGTATCGATGGCTACACCTTC. This encodes CASSLDVGGGIDGYTF.